This T cell receptor beta chain was retrieved from a study of T cells expressing NK-cell markers. Study summary: Most of the eight sequenced donors were HCMV-seropositive; one was seronegative.

Concerning this clonotype: Its matching antigen is unknown.

Notes on the study in general: The same clonotypes also predominated in the CD3+CD56-NKG2C+ fraction of a handful of donors. In a group of about 6 donors, dominant NKG2C+ clonotypes represented roughly 1.0-7.0% of CD8+ T cells.

The CDR3 loop spans 13 amino acids. Germline loops: CDR1 MNHEY, CDR2 SVGEGT. With UMIs, 5'RACE template switching was used to make TCR beta cDNA. TCRdb reworked the 5' RACE reads into one entry per CDR3 protein, no DNA. Here the sample table reports fewer than 300,000 distinct CDR3 sequences. The sequencing sample was made of blood T cells: a sorted CD56 or NKG2C T cell subset, CD4+ or CD8+ T cells, or bulk PBMC T cells (not recorded which). The sequence derives from a woman between 18 and 69 years old in good health. The rearrangement links TRBV6-2 or TRBV6-3 to TRBJ2-2; without DNA, the TCRdb call of TRBD2 cannot be checked. CDR3 residues: CATIAANTGELFF.